This passage covers 24 T cell receptor beta chains from one sample sequenced in a study of T cell responses to AZD1222 COVID-19 vaccine. Produced via immunoSEQ multiplex PCR; TCRdb's table is partial and in-frame only. The data hold some 150,000 clones, with around nine tenths observed a single time. Material: peripheral blood, obtained on day 0 of AZD1222 vaccination. The receptor source for this set is an adult in good health.

This sequence joins TRBV2 and TRBJ2-7, with 11 nucleotides matching TRBD2. The CDR3 covers 16 residues. The junction had 6 bases not matched to a gene; V was cut back by 4 bases and J by 1 base. Germline V gene lookup returns CDR1 SNHLY and CDR2 FYNNEI. CDR3 DNA: TGTGCCAGCAGTGTAACCGGGACTAGCGGTTCCTACGAGCAGTACTTC. Residues: CASSVTGTSGSYEQYF.

The rearrangement uses TRBV5-4 and TRBJ1-2; 10 bases are shared with TRBD1. V shed 3 bases and J 7 bases; nucleotides not matched to a gene: 6. The CDR3 runs 14 residues. CDR1 SGHNT and CDR2 YYREEE come from the germline V gene (reference sequence). DNA of the CDR3: TGTGCCAGCAGCTCCCCGACAGGGGGCCGTGGCTACACCTTC. This encodes CASSSPTGGRGYTF.

The chain links TRBV2 to TRBJ1-1; TRBD1 matches at 7 bases. Trimming took 6 bases from V and 1 from J; bases not matched to a gene: 8. This CDR3 spans 15 amino acids. Germline lookup yields CDR1 SNHLY and CDR2 FYNNEI. CDR3 nucleotides: TGTGCCAGCAGGGTTGAACAGGGGTGGAACACTGAAGCTTTCTTT. This sequence encodes CASRVEQGWNTEAFF.

The chain employs TRBV12-2 and TRBJ1-5. TRBV12-2 corresponds to a pseudogene. The CDR3 is 16 residues long. The CDR3, as DNA: TGTGCAAGTCGCTTAAACAGTGGGAATAGCAATCAGCCCCAGCATTTT. It translates to CASRLNSGNSNQPQHF.

The V call is TRBV6-5, the J call TRBJ1-6; D ambiguous. The V end lost 6 bases, the J end lost 7 bases, and 7 bases lay between the germline ends. Germline CDR1 MNHEY, CDR2 SVGAGI. There are 12 residues in the CDR3. CDR3 bases: TGTGCCAGCAGGGATCAGAATTCACCCCTCCACTTT. Encoded protein: CASRDQNSPLHF.

The rearrangement links TRBV9 to TRBJ1-2; D is ambiguous. This CDR3 comprises 14 residues. Between the trimmed V and J ends, which lost 0 bases and 4 bases, there was a span of 10 bases. Germline V lookup: CDR1 SGDLS, CDR2 YYNGEE. CDR3 region: CASSVGGSGYGYTF. The CDR3 bases are TGTGCCAGCAGCGTAGGTGGGTCCGGCTATGGCTACACCTTC.

This clone showed up just a few times. The chain has TRBV29-1 and TRBJ1-1; D not certain. Germline V lookup: CDR1 SQVTM, CDR2 ANQGSEA. The CDR3 is 12 amino acids. Trimming left V 5 bases short and J 4 bases short, with 11 bases between. The DNA of the CDR3 is TGCAGCGTTCGGTCCCCCCCCACTGAAGCTTTCTTT. Amino acids: CSVRSPPTEAFF.

The rearrangement links TRBV7-6 to TRBJ2-7; 7 positions match TRBD1. CDR3 length: 15 amino acids. J lost 3 bases, V lost 5 bases, and 10 bases had no gene match. Germline V gene sequence: CDR1 SGHVS, CDR2 FNYEAQ. Here the CDR3 reads CASSRRQGGYYEQYF. CDR3 bases: TGTGCCAGCAGCCGTAGACAGGGTGGTTACTACGAGCAGTACTTC.

The chain combines TRBV12-5 with TRBJ1-1; no clear D gene. Deletions cut 2 bases from V and 7 bases from J, with 5 bases between. This CDR3 comprises 11 residues. Germline lookup yields CDR1 LGHNT and CDR2 FRNRAP. CDR3 region: CASGLKDEAFF. The CDR3, as DNA: TGTGCTAGTGGTTTGAAAGATGAAGCTTTCTTT.

This chain joins TRBV12-5 and TRBJ2-1; 7 bases fit TRBD2. The CDR3 totals 15 residues. Per germline, CDR1 LGHNT and CDR2 FRNRAP. Unmatched junction bases numbered 10, after V lost 4 bases and J lost 7 bases. This chain's CDR3 is CASGSGTTSKNEQFF. CDR3 DNA: TGTGCTAGTGGTTCGGGAACGACTAGCAAGAATGAGCAGTTCTTC.

This clone was detected once. The V gene is TRBV10-3, the J gene TRBJ2-4; TRBD2 is a possible D gene (6 bases). Germline CDR1 ENHRY, CDR2 SYGVKD. This CDR3 contains 13 residues. Trimming stripped 11 bases from V and 0 bases from J, with 11 bases between. The CDR3 is CAARAGAKNIQYF. In DNA form, the CDR3 reads TGTGCCGCGAGAGCGGGAGCCAAAAACATTCAGTACTTC.

J is TRBJ2-5 and V is TRBV7-8; a possible D gene is TRBD1 (6 bases). The V end lost 8 bases, the J end lost 4 bases, and 14 bases lay between the germline ends. The CDR3 covers 13 residues. Germline V CDR1 and CDR2: SGHVS, FQNEAQ. Here the CDR3 reads CASGSPTGETQYF. The DNA for the CDR3 is TGTGCCAGCGGGTCACCGACAGGAGAGACCCAGTACTTC.

This clone showed up just once. The genes are TRBV5-5 and TRBJ2-7; 9 positions agree with TRBD1. This CDR3 is 15 amino acids long. Germline CDR1 reads SGHKS; CDR2 reads YYEKEE (reference sequence). Unmatched junction bases numbered 3, after V lost 0 bases and J lost 2 bases. Here the CDR3 reads CASSLEGTGPYEQYF. The CDR3 region has the DNA TGTGCCAGCAGCTTGGAAGGGACAGGGCCCTACGAGCAGTACTTC.

The chain recombines TRBV19 with TRBJ1-1; the D is unclear. Germline-derived CDR1 and CDR2 are LNHDA and SQIVND (reference sequence). Deletions cut 6 bases from V and 4 bases from J, with 15 bases between. The CDR3 consists of 14 residues. The CDR3 spells CASSRLGVTTEAFF. The CDR3 DNA is TGTGCCAGTAGCCGCCTCGGGGTTACCACTGAAGCTTTCTTT.

Comment on this clone: Within the sample, other DNA sequences also encode this same CDR3. This sequence joins TRBV27 and TRBJ1-1; D is perhaps TRBD1 (5 bases). The germline V gene has CDR1 MNHEY and CDR2 SMNVEV (reference sequence). Trimming removed 3 bases at V and 4 bases at J, with 9 bases between. This CDR3 has 13 residues. CDR3 DNA sequence: TGTGCCAGCAGTTTGGGGGGGAGCACTGAAGCTTTCTTT. Amino acids: CASSLGGSTEAFF.

The V call is TRBV5-1, the J call TRBJ2-1, with D tentatively TRBD1 or TRBD2 (6 bases each). Germline-derived CDR1 and CDR2 are SGHRS and YFSETQ. The CDR3 totals 16 residues. V was cut by 3 bases and J by 3 bases, with 16 bases left in between. In DNA, the CDR3 is TGCGCCAGCAGCTCGGGGGACACCTTAGTCTACAATGAGCAGTTCTTC. As protein: CASSSGDTLVYNEQFF.

CDR3 nucleotide sequence: TGTGCCAGCAGTTCCCTTGGGAAATCTGGAAACACCATATATTTT. Encoded protein: CASSSLGKSGNTIYF. The chain couples TRBV6-6 to TRBJ1-3; D not certain. The CDR3 is 15 residues long. V was cut by 4 bases and J by 1 base, with 11 bases left in between. The germline V gene has CDR1 MNHNY and CDR2 SVGAGI (reference sequence).

The chain has TRBV30 and TRBJ2-7; 10 nucleotides agree with TRBD1. The V gene end was trimmed by 4 bases and the J gene end by 3 bases; junction bases not matched to a gene: 12. From germline, CDR1 is GTSNPN and CDR2 SVGIG (reference sequence). This CDR3 spans 16 amino acids. CDR3 loop: CAWIPFRGQGIYEQYF. CDR3 in DNA: TGTGCCTGGATCCCCTTTCGGGGACAGGGGATCTACGAGCAGTACTTC.

The chain has TRBV11-3 and TRBJ1-1, with a possible D match to TRBD1 (6 bases). Trimming removed 5 bases at V and 2 bases at J, with 9 bases between. Germline CDR1 reads SGHNT; CDR2 reads YENEEA. The CDR3 has 13 amino acids. Here the CDR3 reads CASSRTVNTEAFF. CDR3 bases: TGTGCCAGCAGCCGGACAGTCAACACTGAAGCTTTCTTT.

The J gene is TRBJ2-6, the V gene TRBV7-9; 10 bases fit TRBD1. CDR1 and CDR2 from the germline V gene are SEHNR and FQNEAQ (reference sequence). The CDR3 contains 20 residues. J lost 0 bases, V lost 5 bases, and 13 bases had no gene match. The DNA for the CDR3 is TGTGCCAGCAGCATAACGCCCGGGACAGGGGTTAGCTCTGGGGCCAACGTCCTGACTTTC. This codes for CASSITPGTGVSSGANVLTF.

The V gene is TRBV10-1, the J gene TRBJ2-2, with D tentatively TRBD1 (5 bases). V was cut by 6 bases and J by 6 bases, with 14 bases left in between. Looked up from germline, CDR1 is WNHNN and CDR2 is SYGVQD (reference sequence). The CDR3 runs 14 residues. CDR3 amino acids: CASSTNLGAGELFF. In DNA, the CDR3 is TGCGCCAGCAGCACTAACTTAGGGGCCGGGGAGCTGTTTTTT.

The chain employs TRBV6-5 and TRBJ1-4; D call uncertain. V lost 4 bases to trimming and J lost 0 bases, with 9 bases between them. The germline gives CDR1 MNHEY, CDR2 SVGAGI. The length of the CDR3 is 15 residues. The CDR3 region has the DNA TGTGCCAGCAGTTCGCAAGCTGCAACTAATGAAAAACTGTTTTTT. Translated, it gives CASSSQAATNEKLFF.

The genes are TRBV4-2 and TRBJ2-7; 7 bases are a match to TRBD2. The germline V gene encodes CDR1 LGHNA and CDR2 YNFKEQ. J was trimmed by 8 bases and V by 4 bases; bases with no gene match: 8. The CDR3 has 13 amino acids. CDR3 in amino acids: CASSPAGERQQYF. DNA for the CDR3: TGTGCCAGCAGCCCTGCGGGAGAACGCCAGCAGTACTTC.

This chain connects TRBV4-1 to TRBJ1-1; possible D gene TRBD1, 6 bases. The CDR3 runs to 13 residues. Germline CDR1 reads MGHRA; CDR2 reads YSYEKL. V gave up 5 bases and J gave up 0 bases, with 7 bases separating them. The CDR3 DNA reads as TGCGCCAGCAGCGGGACAATGAACACTGAAGCTTTCTTT. This gives the protein CASSGTMNTEAFF.